These 12 T cell receptor beta chains were all obtained from the same sample, sequenced in a study of shared clonotypes between healthy human individuals. Assay: immunoSEQ multiplex PCR; the TCRdb copy retains only in-frame clones and omits some. In the table there are roughly 2.5 million clones, approximately 90% of which are singletons. Material: naive CD4+ T cells sorted from blood. Indicated subset: CD45RA+ positively selected. Every receptor here comes from a man between 18 and 29 years old in good health.

The V and J genes are TRBV10-3 and TRBJ1-6; D gene uncertain. Trimming shortened V by 3 bases and J by 9 bases, and 15 bases separated the two germline ends. In germline, CDR1 is ENHRY, CDR2 SYGVKD. CDR3 length: 15 residues. CDR3 in DNA: TGTGCCATCAGTGACAGTCCCCCGTTAGTTTCACCCCTCCACTTT. It encodes CAISDSPPLVSPLHF.

The gene calls are TRBV18 and TRBJ2-7; 8 bases fit TRBD1. The CDR3 has 16 residues. The V segment lost 1 base and the J segment 1 base; nucleotides outside the gene matches: 6. In germline, CDR1 is KGHSH, CDR2 LQKENI. The CDR3 spells CASSPLTGAKSYEQYF. CDR3 nucleotide sequence: TGTGCCAGCTCACCACTGACAGGGGCGAAGTCCTACGAGCAGTACTTC.

This chain joins TRBV5-1 and TRBJ1-6; TRBD1 might be the D (5 bases). The germline V gene has CDR1 SGHRS and CDR2 YFSETQ. The CDR3 contains 16 residues. V lost 4 bases and J 10 bases, leaving 21 bases between the germline ends. The CDR3, as DNA: TGCGCCAGCAGCATCGGGGTGGCAGGGACCCTCTCACCCCTCCACTTT. Protein product: CASSIGVAGTLSPLHF.

This clone turned up a few times. Within the sample, other DNA sequences also encode this same CDR3. V usage is TRBV7-8 and J usage is TRBJ1-4, with unresolved D. V lost 1 base and J lost 0, with 6 bases in between. Germline loops: CDR1 SGHVS, CDR2 FQNEAQ. There are 15 residues in the CDR3. The CDR3 DNA reads as TGTGCCAGCAGCTTAGACGGTGCAACTAATGAAAAACTGTTTTTT. Protein sequence: CASSLDGATNEKLFF.

This rearrangement joins TRBV10-2 to TRBJ2-3, with 11 positions matching TRBD2. The CDR3 extends over 15 amino acids. Trimming removed 10 bases from V and 0 bases from J; junction bases left unmatched: 6. Per germline, CDR1 WSHSY and CDR2 SAAADI. CDR3 sequence (DNA): TGCGCCACCAGACTAGCGGGGACTAGCACAGATACGCAGTATTTT. Protein product: CATRLAGTSTDTQYF.

The genes are TRBV10-3 and TRBJ2-3; 12 bases agree with TRBD2. After removal of 7 bases from V and 5 bases from J, the junction contained 7 bases not matched to a gene. The germline gives CDR1 ENHRY, CDR2 SYGVKD. CDR3 length: 15 residues. The CDR3 loop reads CAINLAGGRGDTQYF. For the CDR3, the DNA is TGTGCCATCAATCTAGCGGGAGGGCGTGGAGATACGCAGTATTTT.

This sequence joins TRBV10-3 and TRBJ1-4; no firm D call. The CDR3 has 15 residues. The germline CDR1 and CDR2 sequences are ENHRY and SYGVKD. Trimming took 2 bases from V and 4 from J, leaving 11 bases between them. Written as DNA, the CDR3 is TGTGCCATCAGTGAGAGGGCAGTACGTAATGAAAAACTGTTTTTT. Its translation is CAISERAVRNEKLFF.

The chain is built from TRBV2 and TRBJ1-1; D might be TRBD1 (6 bases). The CDR3 is 18 amino acids. Trimming pared 0 bases from V and 3 bases from J, leaving 20 bases between. The V gene's germline CDR1 is SNHLY and CDR2 FYNNEI. This chain's CDR3 is CASSEAGQGRIRDTEAFF. CDR3 nucleotide sequence: TGTGCCAGCAGTGAAGCAGGTCAGGGGAGGATTAGAGACACTGAAGCTTTCTTT.

On this clone itself: Other DNA sequences in the same sample also yield this CDR3. The chain recombines TRBV5-6 with TRBJ2-1; 11 nucleotides line up with TRBD2. The CDR3 totals 15 residues. The ends lost 0 bases at V and 4 bases at J; junction bases unmatched: 0. Germline CDR1 is SGHDT and CDR2 is YYEEEE. This chain's CDR3 is CASSLGLAGYNEQFF. DNA for the CDR3: TGTGCCAGCAGCTTGGGACTAGCGGGATACAATGAGCAGTTCTTC.

The count of this clone is one. The DNA of the CDR3 is TGTGCCAGCAGCTTAGGCATAGGCTCGATATATGGCTACACCTTC. This encodes CASSLGIGSIYGYTF. This chain uses TRBV7-2 with TRBJ1-2; D call uncertain. CDR3 length: 15 amino acids. V was pared by 1 base and J by 5 bases, with 14 bases between. Germline lookup yields CDR1 SGHTA and CDR2 FQGNSA.

The CDR3 region is CASSADRYNQPQHF. The CDR3 bases are TGTGCCAGCAGTGCGGACAGGTACAATCAGCCCCAGCATTTT. The chain employs TRBV6-1 and TRBJ1-5; 7 bases line up with TRBD1. From germline, CDR1 is MNHNS and CDR2 SASEGT. The junction had 3 bases not matched to a gene; V was cut back by 4 bases and J by 3 bases. The CDR3 runs 14 residues.

The chain recombines TRBV5-1 with TRBJ2-7; TRBD2 agrees at 15 bases. The CDR3 is 18 residues long. The V and J ends lost 4 bases and 4 bases, in that order; junction bases with no gene match: 12. Germline-derived CDR1 and CDR2 are SGHRS and YFSETQ. CDR3 nucleotides: TGCGCCAGCAGCCCCGGGACTAGCGGGGGGCCCGGGGGGTACGAGCAGTACTTC. Its translation: CASSPGTSGGPGGYEQYF.